Below, 15 T cell receptor beta chains from the same sample are listed, as sequenced in a study of blood T cell repertoires in COVID-19. The table came from immunoSEQ multiplex PCR; TCRdb's copy has only in-frame clones and leaves some out. The table includes about 400,000 clones, approximately 88% detected once. The sequenced material came from PBMCs or T cells enriched from blood (not recorded which). The receptors stem from a woman between 40 and 55 years old with acute COVID-19.

The V gene is TRBV2, the J gene TRBJ1-5; 8 bases align to TRBD1. After removal of 2 bases from V and 5 bases from J, the junction contained 5 bases not matched to a gene. This CDR3 spans 15 amino acids. CDR1 SNHLY and CDR2 FYNNEI come from the germline V gene. CDR3 sequence reads: CASSEYQGADQPQHF. For the CDR3, the DNA is TGTGCCAGCAGTGAATATCAGGGGGCGGATCAGCCCCAGCATTTT.

The CDR3 spells CASSLAGQGESQHF. The CDR3 DNA follows: TGCGCCAGCAGCTTGGCCGGACAGGGCGAGTCCCAGCATTTT. The genes are TRBV5-1 and TRBJ1-5, with 8 bases matching TRBD1. The V gene's germline CDR1 is SGHRS and CDR2 YFSETQ. V lost 0 bases and J lost 11; bases outside the gene matches: 7. CDR3 length: 14 amino acids. The variable domain in full, with the rest retrieved from reference TRBV5-1 and TRBJ1-5, is KAGVTQTPRYLIKTRGQQVTLSCSPISGHRSVSWYQQTPGQGLQFLFEYFSETQRNKGNFPGRFSGRQFSNSRSEMNVSTLELGDSALYLCASSLAGQGESQHFGDGTRLSIL.

Remarks on this clone: Other DNA sequences within the sample encode an identical CDR3. The V and J genes are TRBV6-5 and TRBJ1-2, with D unresolved. CDR1 is MNHEY and CDR2 is SVGAGI in the germline V gene. V was clipped by 0 bases and J by 7 bases, with 9 bases between them. The CDR3 loop spans 13 amino acids. In DNA, the CDR3 is TGTGCCAGCAGTTACTCGCGGGGAACTGGCTACACCTTC. It yields the protein CASSYSRGTGYTF.

A single count supports this clone. The chain is built from TRBV7-2 and TRBJ2-3; 7 bases are a match to TRBD2. V was pared by 5 bases and J by 3 bases, with 11 bases of the junction left unmatched. From germline, CDR1 is SGHTA and CDR2 FQGNSA. This CDR3 comprises 16 residues. As DNA, the CDR3 is TGTGCCAGCAGCCCTGGTTTCGCGGGGGAGACAGATACGCAGTATTTT. Amino acid sequence: CASSPGFAGETDTQYF.

The chain is built from TRBV27 and TRBJ1-2; possible D gene TRBD1, 6 bases. Trimming pared 5 bases from V and 7 bases from J, leaving 23 bases between. The germline V gene encodes CDR1 MNHEY and CDR2 SMNVEV (reference sequence). The CDR3 runs 16 residues. The CDR3 region has the DNA TGTGCCAGCAGTGGAAGCACCAATCAGGGGATAGGTGGCTACACCTTC. Its translation is CASSGSTNQGIGGYTF.

The chain couples TRBV7-2 to TRBJ2-2; 8 bases are a match to TRBD2. This CDR3 is 15 amino acids long. V shed 6 bases, J shed 3 bases, and the junction held 6 bases outside the gene matches. Germline CDR1 SGHTA, CDR2 FQGNSA. The chain's CDR3 is CASRRSGGDTGELFF. The CDR3 coding sequence is TGTGCCAGCAGACGGAGCGGGGGAGACACCGGGGAGCTGTTTTTT. The full variable domain, its missing parts supplied by reference TRBV7-2 and TRBJ2-2, is GAGVSQSPSNKVTEKGKDVELRCDPISGHTALYWYRQSLGQGLEFLIYFQGNSAPDKSGLPSDRFSAERTGGSVSTLTIQRTQQEDSAVYLCASRRSGGDTGELFFGEGSRLTVL.

This rearrangement joins TRBV6-4 to TRBJ1-1; the D is unclear. The V end lost 2 bases, the J end lost 6 bases, and 10 bases lay between the germline ends. The CDR3 is 13 amino acids. Germline CDR1 MRHNA, CDR2 SNTAGT. CDR3 residues: CASSDGRGAEAFF. The CDR3 DNA follows: TGTGCCAGCAGTGACGGGCGGGGAGCTGAAGCTTTCTTT.

The rearrangement links TRBV3-1 (or the pseudogene TRBV3-2) to TRBJ1-1; D remains ambiguous. The CDR3 is 16 amino acids. The V end was cut by 0 bases, the J end by 1 base, with 12 bases between. Per germline, CDR1 LGHDT and CDR2 YNNKEL (reference sequence). DNA of the CDR3: TGTGCCAGCAGCCAAGATCGGTTTCGGGGGAACACTGAAGCTTTCTTT. This gives the protein CASSQDRFRGNTEAFF.

This clone has just a few counts. The rearrangement joins TRBV6-5 to TRBJ1-2; 10 bases agree with TRBD1. The CDR3 covers 13 residues. Germline V gene lookup returns CDR1 MNHEY and CDR2 SVGAGI. V gave up 8 bases and J gave up 3 bases; unmatched junction bases: 3. The CDR3: CASGQGGDYGYTF. The CDR3 nucleotides are TGTGCCAGCGGACAGGGGGGAGACTATGGCTACACCTTC.

J is TRBJ1-2 and V is TRBV5-4; D is uncertain. The ends were cut back, 3 bases at V and 1 base at J, with 16 bases in the middle. This CDR3 has 16 residues. From germline, CDR1 is SGHNT and CDR2 YYREEE (reference sequence). The CDR3 nucleotides read TGTGCCAGCAGCTCCCGAGAGGAATCCTTTAACTATGGCTACACCTTC. Amino acid sequence: CASSSREESFNYGYTF. Full variable domain (remainder filled in from reference TRBV5-4 and TRBJ1-2): ETGVTQSPTHLIKTRGQQVTLRCSSQSGHNTVSWYQQALGQGPQFIFQYYREEENGRGNFPPRFSGLQFPNYSSELNVNALELDDSALYLCASSSREESFNYGYTFGSGTRLTVV.

The CDR3 sequence: CASNPRGQETQYF. As DNA, the CDR3 is TGTGCCAGTAATCCGAGAGGGCAAGAGACCCAGTACTTC. This chain connects TRBV19 to TRBJ2-5, with a weak D call TRBD2 (5 bases). Trimming cost V 7 bases and J 2 bases, with 11 bases left between them. Germline V CDR1 and CDR2: LNHDA, SQIVND (reference sequence). The CDR3 consists of 13 residues.

J is TRBJ1-3 and V is TRBV5-6; 7 bases fit TRBD1. Losses at the gene ends were 3 bases for V and 3 bases for J; bases not matched to a gene: 3. Germline V lookup: CDR1 SGHDT, CDR2 YYEEEE. The CDR3 runs 14 residues. This CDR3 is CASSSRTGGNTIYF. CDR3 nucleotides: TGTGCCAGCAGCTCTCGGACAGGTGGAAACACCATATATTTT.

This clone was seen a few times. CDR3 DNA: TGTGCCAGCAGCTCCGGACAGATTATTCAGCCCCAGCATTTT. It is translated as CASSSGQIIQPQHF. The gene calls are TRBV2 and TRBJ1-5; weak D call: TRBD1 (6 bases). CDR1 and CDR2 (germline): SNHLY, FYNNEI. This CDR3 is 14 amino acids long. The V end was cut by 6 bases, the J end by 6 bases, with 15 bases between.

The chain couples TRBV27 to TRBJ1-1; 9 bases are shared with TRBD1. The CDR3 extends over 14 amino acids. Germline-derived CDR1 and CDR2 are MNHEY and SMNVEV (reference sequence). V lost 6 bases, J lost 6 bases, and 8 bases stayed unmatched. The DNA of the CDR3 is TGTGCCAGCAGACAACCGGGACAGGGCGCTGAAGCTTTCTTT. Its protein product is CASRQPGQGAEAFF.

The rearrangement uses TRBV10-3 and TRBJ1-1; D unclear. V was cut by 8 bases and J by 6 bases, with 10 bases left in between. Germline assignment: CDR1 ENHRY and CDR2 SYGVKD. The CDR3 is made up of 11 amino acids. Written as DNA, the CDR3 is TGTGCCATCGATAGCGGGGCTGAAGCTTTCTTT. It translates to CAIDSGAEAFF.